This T cell receptor (beta chain) was recorded in a study of T cell repertoires in cytomegalovirus infection (dated by TCRdb to the late 2010s). About the full investigation: Peptide stimulations targeted recently identified HLA-C-restricted CMV epitopes, whose presentation resists viral immunomodulation, together with well-studied HLA-B-restricted epitopes. Donor HLA type was relevant to the analysis, because carriage of CMV infection together with the matching HLA type was indicated by public TCR beta signatures. Overall study results and their limits: Cumulative frequency of public TCR beta family members discriminated carriers of CMV infection plus the relevant HLA type in this cohort and an independent 352-donor cohort. The ex vivo response was dominated by HLA-C-restricted CMV-specific TCR beta clonotypes, which also provided the single most frequent clonotype in two of eight donors.

CDR1 and CDR2 are read off the germline V gene as MNHGY and SAAAGT. The CDR3 contains 14 residues, cysteine and phenylalanine counted. Just the 42-base CDR3 DNA is kept, in frame starting at base 1. The V end loses 2 bases and the J end loses 5 bases, and a stretch of 10 bases separates them. What this sample's treatment or condition label stands for: in vitro stimulation with specific CMV peptide epitopes to enrich CMV-specific T cells. Details on this clonotype: Which antigen it targets is not known. Base qualities were left out, and no much larger clone turns up one base away.

The instrument was an Illumina HiSeq 1500. TCRdb reprocessed the public reads (quality trimming at Q25 with fastp, clone calling with MiXCR) and kept in-frame beta chains. Every distinct CDR3 protein forms one entry, paired with its most common genes and DNA. The sample records 900,000 to 950,000 distinct CDR3 sequences, approximately 30% of which are singletons. 13% of the sample is taken by the ten largest. This receptor was identified in a human donor in good health (CMV status not recorded). Some clones in this sample may be carry-over from other donors' samples. The sequence is built from TRBV6-8 and TRBJ1-5; the D gene is perhaps TRBD1, on 5 matching bases. The source material was cultured CD8+ T cells from PBMCs, sampled from culture after CMV antigen stimulation. Here is the DNA: TGTGCCAGCAGTTACAGCAGGGTGGATCAGCCCCAGCATTTT. This yields the protein CASSYSRVDQPQHF.